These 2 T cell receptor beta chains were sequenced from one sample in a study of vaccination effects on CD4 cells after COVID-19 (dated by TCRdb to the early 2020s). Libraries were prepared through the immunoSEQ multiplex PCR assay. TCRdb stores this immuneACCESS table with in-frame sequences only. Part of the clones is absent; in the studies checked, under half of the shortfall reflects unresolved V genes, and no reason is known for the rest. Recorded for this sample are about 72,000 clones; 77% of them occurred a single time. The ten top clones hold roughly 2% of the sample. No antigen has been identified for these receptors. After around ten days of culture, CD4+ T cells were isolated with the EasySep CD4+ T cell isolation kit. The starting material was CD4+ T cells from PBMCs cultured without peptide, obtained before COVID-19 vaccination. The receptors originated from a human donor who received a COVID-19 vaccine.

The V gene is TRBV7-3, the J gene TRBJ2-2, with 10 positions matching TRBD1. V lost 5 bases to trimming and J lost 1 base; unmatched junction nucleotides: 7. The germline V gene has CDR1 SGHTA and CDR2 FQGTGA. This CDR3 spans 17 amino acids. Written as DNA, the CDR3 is TGTGCCAGCAGCATTGAGACAGGGGGCTTGAACACCGGGGAGCTGTTTTTT. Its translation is CASSIETGGLNTGELFF.

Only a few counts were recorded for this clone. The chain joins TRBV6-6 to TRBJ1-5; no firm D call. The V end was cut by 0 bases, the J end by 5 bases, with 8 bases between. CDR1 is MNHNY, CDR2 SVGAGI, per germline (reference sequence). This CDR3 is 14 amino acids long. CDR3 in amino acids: CASSYSIGYQPQHF. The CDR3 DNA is TGTGCCAGCAGTTACTCGATCGGGTATCAGCCCCAGCATTTT.